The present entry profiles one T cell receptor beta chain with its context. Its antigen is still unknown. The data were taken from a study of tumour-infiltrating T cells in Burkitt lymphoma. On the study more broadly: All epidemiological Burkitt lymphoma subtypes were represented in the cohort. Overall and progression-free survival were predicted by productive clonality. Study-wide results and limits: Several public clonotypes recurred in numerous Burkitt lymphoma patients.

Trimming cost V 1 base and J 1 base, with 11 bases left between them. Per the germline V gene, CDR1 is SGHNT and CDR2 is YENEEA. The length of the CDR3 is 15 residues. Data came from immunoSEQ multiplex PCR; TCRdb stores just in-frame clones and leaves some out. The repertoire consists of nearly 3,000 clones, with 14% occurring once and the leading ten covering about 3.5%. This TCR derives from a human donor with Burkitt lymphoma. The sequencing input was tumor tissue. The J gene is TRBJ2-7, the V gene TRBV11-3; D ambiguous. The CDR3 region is CASSLGLGRSYEQYF. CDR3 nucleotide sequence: TGTGCCAGCAGCTTAGGGTTAGGTCGTTCCTACGAGCAGTACTTC.